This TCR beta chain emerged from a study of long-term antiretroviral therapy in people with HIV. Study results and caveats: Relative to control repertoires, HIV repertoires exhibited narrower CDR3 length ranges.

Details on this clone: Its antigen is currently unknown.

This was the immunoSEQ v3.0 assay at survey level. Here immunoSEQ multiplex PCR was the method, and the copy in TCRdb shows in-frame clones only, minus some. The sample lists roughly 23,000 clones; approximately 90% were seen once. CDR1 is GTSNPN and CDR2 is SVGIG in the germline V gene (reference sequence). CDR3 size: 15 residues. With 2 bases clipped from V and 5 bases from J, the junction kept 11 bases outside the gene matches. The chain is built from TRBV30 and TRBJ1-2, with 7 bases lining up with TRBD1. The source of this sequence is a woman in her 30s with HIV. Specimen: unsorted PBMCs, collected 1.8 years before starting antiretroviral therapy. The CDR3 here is CAWSRGGAGTYGYTF. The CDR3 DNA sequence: TGTGCCTGGAGTCGAGGGGGCGCAGGCACTTATGGCTACACCTTC.